The clone carrying this TCR beta chain came up a few times. The ends were cut back, 3 bases at V and 7 bases at J, with 6 bases in the middle. The germline V gene encodes CDR1 WNHNN and CDR2 SYGVQD (reference sequence). The CDR3 is 12 residues long. Generated by immunoSEQ multiplex PCR, the TCRdb table keeps only in-frame clones and is missing some. This sample has about 70,000 clones, with around 90% found just once. This entry is derived from a study of OX40 agonist ivuxolimab in advanced cancers. Study summary: Earlier treatment with anti-PD-1, anti-PD-L1 or anti-CTLA-4 was permitted, and around 36% had received some.

The sequencing used CD4+ or CD8+ T cells sorted from blood, collected in a trial of the OX40 agonist ivuxolimab. The chain combines TRBV10-1 with TRBJ2-2; D unresolved. This clonotype was obtained from an adult with an advanced solid tumor such as melanoma, head and neck, liver or kidney cancer. The CDR3 DNA reads TGCGCCAGCAGTGACTGGTACGGGGAGCTGTTTTTT. Translation: CASSDWYGELFF.